This is a list of T cell receptor beta chains from one sample in a study of T cell responses to AZD1222 COVID-19 vaccine. Profiling relied on immunoSEQ multiplex PCR, and the TCRdb table lists in-frame clones only, not all of them. The sample records tens of thousands of clones, approximately 90% being singletons. The sample consisted of peripheral blood, taken on day 0 of AZD1222 vaccination. The receptors derive from an adult in good health. CDR3s include the opening cysteine and the closing phenylalanine or tryptophan. D genes are given only for firm matches. Rows may omit the clone size; those that give it use once, few, many or a size class.

v_gene,j_gene,abundance,d_gene,CDR3aa,CDR3nt
TRBV5-4,TRBJ2-7,NA,TRBD2,CASSSSGGAYEQYF,TGTGCCAGCAGCTCTAGCGGGGGGGCCTACGAGCAGTACTTC
TRBV18,TRBJ2-5,NA,NA,CASSVGQETQYF,TGTGCCAGCTCAGTCGGCCAAGAGACCCAGTACTTC
TRBV3-1/TRBV3-2,TRBJ2-5,NA,NA,CASSQVGISETQYF,TGTGCCAGCAGCCAAGTCGGGATTAGTGAGACCCAGTACTTC
TRBV24-1,TRBJ2-3,NA,NA,CATSARKGGGSDTQYF,TGTGCCACCAGTGCCAGGAAGGGCGGTGGTTCAGATACGCAGTATTTT
TRBV7-2,TRBJ1-2,NA,TRBD1,CASSQRLTGGGFYGYTF,TGTGCCAGCAGCCAACGCTTGACAGGGGGCGGATTCTATGGCTACACCTTC
TRBV24-1,TRBJ2-7,many,TRBD1,CATNTRDSSYEQYF,TGTGCCACCAACACCCGGGACAGCTCCTACGAGCAGTACTTC
TRBV28,TRBJ2-1,few,TRBD2,CASSGLAGGSYNEQFF,TGTGCCAGCAGCGGACTAGCGGGAGGGTCCTACAATGAGCAGTTCTTC
TRBV6-4,TRBJ1-1,NA,NA,CASSGRGEAFF,TGTGCCAGCAGTGGCAGGGGTGAAGCTTTCTTT
TRBV5-8,TRBJ2-2,NA,TRBD2,CASSIASGAANTGELFF,TGTGCCAGCAGTATAGCTAGCGGGGCAGCGAACACCGGGGAGCTGTTTTTT
TRBV11-2,TRBJ2-1,NA,TRBD2,CASSLDPSGVYNEQFF,TGTGCCAGCAGCTTAGATCCTAGCGGGGTATACAATGAGCAGTTCTTC
TRBV28,TRBJ1-5,NA,NA,CASSLDAGARNQPQHF,TGTGCCAGCAGTTTAGATGCGGGGGCCCGCAATCAGCCCCAGCATTTT
TRBV19,TRBJ2-7,NA,TRBD1,CASSPAGDSSYEQYF,TGTGCCAGTAGTCCCGCAGGGGACAGCTCCTACGAGCAGTACTTC
TRBV9,TRBJ2-2,NA,TRBD2,CASSVSTGGVGRYTGELFF,TGTGCCAGCAGCGTATCCACGGGAGGAGTAGGGAGGTACACCGGGGAGCTGTTTTTT
TRBV19,TRBJ2-3,NA,TRBD2,CASSTPLADTDTQYF,TGTGCCAGTAGTACCCCGCTAGCGGACACAGATACGCAGTATTTT
TRBV7-2,TRBJ2-7,once,TRBD1,CASSFQAGGRDEQYF,TGTGCCAGCAGCTTTCAGGCAGGGGGCAGGGACGAGCAGTACTTC
TRBV9,TRBJ2-2,NA,NA,CASSVGMGGTYTGELFF,TGTGCCAGCAGCGTAGGTATGGGCGGAACATACACCGGGGAGCTGTTTTTT
TRBV25-1,TRBJ1-6,few,NA,CASSESDSPNSPLHF,TGTGCCAGCAGTGAATCGGACAGCCCTAATTCACCCCTCCACTTT
TRBV18,TRBJ2-7,once,NA,CASSPGGLSYEQYF,TGTGCCAGCTCACCAGGGGGGCTTTCATACGAGCAGTACTTC
TRBV7-9,TRBJ1-1,NA,TRBD1,CASSIQGANTEAFF,TGTGCCAGCAGCATACAGGGGGCCAACACTGAAGCTTTCTTT
TRBV7-2,TRBJ1-2,NA,TRBD1,CASTRDRGWSNYGYTF,TGTGCCAGCACCCGGGACAGGGGTTGGTCTAACTATGGCTACACCTTC
TRBV5-6,TRBJ1-1,NA,TRBD1,CASSLGPGQGIVFTEAFF,TGTGCCAGCAGCCTAGGCCCGGGACAGGGAATCGTGTTCACTGAAGCTTTCTTT
TRBV6-2/TRBV6-3,TRBJ2-7,NA,NA,CASSYSSRIGEQYF,TGTGCCAGCAGTTACTCGAGCAGAATAGGCGAGCAGTACTTC
TRBV2,TRBJ2-7,once,TRBD1,CASSVPPGTGVSYEQYF,TGTGCCAGCAGTGTTCCACCCGGGACAGGGGTCTCCTACGAGCAGTACTTC
TRBV29-1,TRBJ2-7,NA,NA,CSYQDSRDEQYF,TGCAGCTACCAAGACAGCCGCGACGAGCAGTACTTC
TRBV6-6,TRBJ2-1,NA,TRBD2,CASSLTSGRTNEQFF,TGTGCCAGCAGTCTGACTAGCGGGAGGACAAATGAGCAGTTCTTC